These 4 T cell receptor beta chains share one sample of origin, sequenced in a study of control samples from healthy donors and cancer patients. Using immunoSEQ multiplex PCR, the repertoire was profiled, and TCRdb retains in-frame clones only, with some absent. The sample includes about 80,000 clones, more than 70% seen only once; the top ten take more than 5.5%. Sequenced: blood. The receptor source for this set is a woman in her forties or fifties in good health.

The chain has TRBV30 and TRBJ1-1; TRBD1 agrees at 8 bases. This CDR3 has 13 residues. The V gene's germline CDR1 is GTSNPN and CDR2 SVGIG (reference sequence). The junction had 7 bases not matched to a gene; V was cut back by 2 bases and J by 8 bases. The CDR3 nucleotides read TGTGCCTGGAGTTTCGGGACAGGTTACGAAGCTTTCTTT. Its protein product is CAWSFGTGYEAFF.

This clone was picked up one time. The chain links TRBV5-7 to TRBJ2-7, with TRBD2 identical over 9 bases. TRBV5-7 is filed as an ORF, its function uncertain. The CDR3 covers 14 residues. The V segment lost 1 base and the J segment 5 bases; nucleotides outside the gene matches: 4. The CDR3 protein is CASSLLPSGDEQYF. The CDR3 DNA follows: TGTGCCAGCAGCTTGTTGCCTAGCGGGGACGAGCAGTACTTC.

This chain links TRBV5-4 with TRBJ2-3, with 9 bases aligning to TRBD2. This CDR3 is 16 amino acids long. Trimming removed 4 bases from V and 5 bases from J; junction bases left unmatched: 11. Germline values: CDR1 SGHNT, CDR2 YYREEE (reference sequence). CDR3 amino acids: CASSPPGGGALDTQYF. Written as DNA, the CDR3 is TGTGCCAGCAGCCCCCCAGGCGGGGGGGCCCTAGATACGCAGTATTTT.

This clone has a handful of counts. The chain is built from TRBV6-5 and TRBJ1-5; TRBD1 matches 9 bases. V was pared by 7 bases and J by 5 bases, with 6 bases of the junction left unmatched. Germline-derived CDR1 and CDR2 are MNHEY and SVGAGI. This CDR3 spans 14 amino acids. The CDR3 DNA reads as TGTGCCAGCACCCTCCGGGACAGGGATCAGCCCCAGCATTTT. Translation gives CASTLRDRDQPQHF.